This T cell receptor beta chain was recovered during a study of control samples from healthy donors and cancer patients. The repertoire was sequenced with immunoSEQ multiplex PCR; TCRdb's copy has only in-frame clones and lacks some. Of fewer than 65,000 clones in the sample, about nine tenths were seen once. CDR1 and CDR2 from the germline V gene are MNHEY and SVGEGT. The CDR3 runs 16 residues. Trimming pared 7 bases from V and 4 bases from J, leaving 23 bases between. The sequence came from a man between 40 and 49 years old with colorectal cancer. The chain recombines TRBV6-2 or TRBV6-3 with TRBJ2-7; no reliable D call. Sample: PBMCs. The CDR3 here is CASTPRVGGAPYEQYF. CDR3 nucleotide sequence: TGTGCCAGCACCCCACGAGTCGGCGGAGCCCCTTACGAGCAGTACTTC.